This T cell receptor beta chain was sequenced for a study of cytomegalovirus exposure and HLA in healthy donors. Study context: The 110 or so validation repertoires, a later analysis reported, used the same platform as the 666 first-cohort repertoires.

TCRdb's table, derived via immunoSEQ multiplex PCR, lists solely in-frame clones and lacks some. The sample comprises 150,000 or so clones, 85% of which are singletons, and about 2% rests with the top ten. The germline V gene has CDR1 SEHNR and CDR2 FQNEAQ (reference sequence). This CDR3 spans 15 amino acids. V was trimmed by 8 bases and J by 0 bases, leaving 14 bases between them. Comment on this clone: Its cognate antigen is unknown.

Study results and caveats: Investigators reported 150 to 200 TCR beta chains as tied to cytomegalovirus. Three CMV-associated chains proved CMV antigen-specific in vitro.

The TCR comes from a man younger than 45 in good health and CMV-seropositive. This chain uses TRBV7-9 with TRBJ1-3; the D is unclear. The sequencing sample was made of PBMCs. The CDR3 DNA sequence: TGTGCCAGCCCAATCGGGTTTTACTCTGGAAACACCATATATTTT. Protein: CASPIGFYSGNTIYF.